These T cell receptor beta chains were read from a single sample in a study of immune evolution from preneoplasia to lung adenocarcinoma. Measured with immunoSEQ multiplex PCR; TCRdb has only the in-frame clones, and not every one. The table records a few thousand clones, roughly 77% of them present only once. The source material was FFPE minimally invasive lung adenocarcinoma tissue. The source of these receptors is a person aged 60-80 years with lung adenocarcinoma. Each CDR3 is given with its conserved first and last residue. D genes are given only for firm matches. The listing skips clone size in some rows; elsewhere it reads once, few, many or a size class.

few	TRBV15	TRBD1	18	TRBJ2-4	CATSRGGTGVLAKNIQYF	TGTGCCACCAGCAGAGGAGGGACAGGGGTTTTAGCCAAAAACATTCAGTACTTC
-	TRBV11-2	-	14	TRBJ2-7	CASSSSGGGYEQYF	TGTGCCAGCAGCTCATCGGGTGGGGGATACGAGCAGTACTTC
few	TRBV5-1	TRBD2	15	TRBJ2-5	CASSSGTSALQTQYF	TGCGCCAGCAGTTCCGGGACTAGCGCGTTGCAGACCCAGTACTTC
-	TRBV28	-	16	TRBJ1-3	CASLGGVYIYGNTIYF	TGTGCCAGCCTAGGCGGGGTTTATATATATGGAAACACCATATATTTT
-	TRBV2	-	14	TRBJ1-5	CASRGVSGNQPQHF	TGTGCCAGCAGAGGGGTATCAGGGAATCAGCCCCAGCATTTT
-	TRBV7-2	-	15	TRBJ2-1	CASSSSTGSYNEQFF	TGTGCCAGCAGCTCCTCGACAGGCTCCTACAATGAGCAGTTCTTC
-	TRBV7-6	-	13	TRBJ1-1	CASSKGVDTEAFF	TGTGCCAGCAGTAAGGGGGTCGACACTGAAGCTTTCTTT
-	TRBV7-6	-	13	TRBJ2-7	CASSLSATFEQYF	TGTGCCAGCAGCTTATCGGCAACCTTCGAGCAGTACTTC
few	TRBV28	-	20	TRBJ2-6	CASRPRAGRLQLSGANVLTF	TGTGCCAGCAGGCCCAGGGCAGGGCGTCTCCAATTGAGCGGGGCCAACGTCCTGACTTTC
-	TRBV9	-	14	TRBJ2-5	CASSVGTIQETQYF	TGTGCCAGCAGCGTAGGCACTATTCAAGAGACCCAGTACTTC
-	TRBV4-3	-	14	TRBJ2-5	CASSQNLGVETQYF	TGCGCCAGCAGCCAAAACCTCGGGGTGGAGACCCAGTACTTC
few	TRBV5-1	-	15	TRBJ2-2	CASSLTPGFTGELFF	TGCGCCAGCAGCTTGACCCCCGGTTTTACCGGGGAGCTGTTTTTT
-	TRBV19	-	14	TRBJ1-5	CASSIGDNNQPQHF	TGTGCCAGTAGTATCGGGGATAACAATCAGCCCCAGCATTTT
-	TRBV7-2	-	13	TRBJ1-1	CASSSDPGLKAFF	TGTGCCAGCAGCTCTGACCCGGGGCTAAAGGCTTTCTTT